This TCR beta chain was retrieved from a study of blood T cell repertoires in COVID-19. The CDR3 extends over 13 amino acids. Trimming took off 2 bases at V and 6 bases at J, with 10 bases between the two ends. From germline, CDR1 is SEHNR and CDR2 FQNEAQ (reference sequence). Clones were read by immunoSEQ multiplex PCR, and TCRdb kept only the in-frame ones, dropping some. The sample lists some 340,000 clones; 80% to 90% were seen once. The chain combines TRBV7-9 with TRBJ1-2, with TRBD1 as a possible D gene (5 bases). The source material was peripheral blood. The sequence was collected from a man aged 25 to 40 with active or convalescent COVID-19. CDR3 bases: TGTGCCAGCAGCTTACAGGGATTAGATGGCTACACCTTC. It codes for CASSLQGLDGYTF.